The 18 T cell receptor beta chains listed next were all sequenced from one sample in a study of blood T cell repertoires in COVID-19. Produced via immunoSEQ multiplex PCR; TCRdb's table is partial and in-frame only. This table holds 200,000 to 250,000 clones, about 90% found once. Sequenced: PBMCs or T cells enriched from blood (not recorded which). The receptors were gathered from a woman aged 45-65 years with acute COVID-19.

The genes are TRBV12-3 or TRBV12-4 and TRBJ2-4; 9 bases are shared with TRBD1. This CDR3 region has 13 residues. J gave up 8 bases and V 6 bases, and 5 bases lay outside the gene matches. In DNA, the CDR3 is TGTGCCAGCAGGCGACAGGGGGGGGACATTCAGTACTTC. Amino acids: CASRRQGGDIQYF.

This clone was observed once. V gene TRBV18 combines with J gene TRBJ1-4; TRBD1 is a possible D gene (6 bases). The germline CDR1 and CDR2 sequences are KGHSH and LQKENI. The CDR3 contains 18 residues. V gave up 5 bases and J gave up 0 bases, with 19 bases separating them. The CDR3 spells CASSTMTGWGATNEKLFF. The CDR3, as DNA: TGTGCCAGCTCAACGATGACAGGTTGGGGTGCAACTAATGAAAAACTGTTTTTT.

The chain has TRBV30 and TRBJ2-4, with a tentative D call TRBD1 (5 bases). Germline-derived CDR1 and CDR2 are GTSNPN and SVGIG (reference sequence). The ends were cut back, 8 bases at V and 5 bases at J, with 19 bases in the middle. CDR3 length equals 14 residues. The CDR3 DNA reads as TGTGCCGGGGCTACGGCAGGGCTCCAAAACATTCAGTACTTC. Amino acid sequence: CAGATAGLQNIQYF. The full variable domain, completed using reference TRBV30 and TRBJ2-4, is SQTIHQWPATLVQPVGSPLSLECTVEGTSNPNLYWYRQAAGRGLQLLFYSVGIGQISSEVPQNLSASRPQDRQFILSSKKLLLSDSGFYLCAGATAGLQNIQYFGAGTRLSVL.

V usage is TRBV11-2 and J usage is TRBJ2-1; D gene uncertain. CDR3 size: 12 residues. Trimming shortened V by 6 bases and J by 10 bases, and 13 bases separated the two germline ends. Germline assignment: CDR1 SGHAT and CDR2 FQNNGV. CDR3 protein: CASSRGGEEQFF. The CDR3 coding sequence is TGTGCCAGCAGTCGTGGTGGAGAAGAGCAGTTCTTC.

Turning to this clone: A much larger clone differs by one base, so this may be a read error. The chain joins TRBV7-3 to TRBJ2-5; 13 nucleotides agree with TRBD2. The CDR3 runs 16 residues. Germline CDR1 SGHTA, CDR2 FQGTGA. Germline trimming cut 3 bases from V and 0 bases from J; bases unmatched to any gene: 1. The CDR3: CASSLGLAGNQETQYF. The CDR3 DNA sequence: TGTGCCAGCAGCTTGGGACTAGCGGGAAACCAAGAGACCCAGTACTTC. Together with reference TRBV7-3 and TRBJ2-5, the CDR3 gives the full variable domain: GAGVSQTPSNKVTEKGKYVELRCDPISGHTALYWYRQSLGQGPEFLIYFQGTGAADDSGLPNDRFFAVRPEGSVSTLKIQRTERGDSAVYLCASSLGLAGNQETQYFGPGTRLLVL.

The CDR3 sequence is CASSYHQQGFIEKLFF. The CDR3 DNA reads as TGTGCCAGCAGTTACCACCAACAGGGGTTCATCGAAAAACTGTTTTTT. The chain joins TRBV6-2 or TRBV6-3 to TRBJ1-4, with 7 bases lining up with TRBD1. Germline CDR1 and CDR2: MNHEY and SVGEGT. CDR3 length equals 16 residues. The trim removed 2 bases at V and 8 bases at J, leaving 11 bases unmatched.

The chain carries TRBV2 and TRBJ2-1; 7 bases match TRBD1. Unmatched junction bases numbered 8, after V lost 3 bases and J lost 0 bases. The CDR3 is made up of 17 amino acids. Germline V gene sequence: CDR1 SNHLY, CDR2 FYNNEI. The CDR3: CASSDPGTVSSYNEQFF. CDR3 DNA: TGTGCCAGCAGTGATCCCGGGACAGTGAGCTCCTACAATGAGCAGTTCTTC.

V and J are TRBV18 and TRBJ2-7; the D is unclear. The CDR3 covers 15 residues. The germline V and J ends were trimmed by 3 bases and 7 bases, with 19 bases remaining between them. Germline loops: CDR1 KGHSH, CDR2 LQKENI. DNA for the CDR3: TGTGCCAGCTCACCCCGATTGACCCCGACTCGGGAGCAGTACTTC. Amino acid sequence: CASSPRLTPTREQYF. Combining the CDR3 with reference TRBV18 and TRBJ2-7 gives the whole variable domain NAGVMQNPRHLVRRRGQEARLRCSPMKGHSHVYWYRQLPEEGLKFMVYLQKENIIDESGMPKERFSAEFPKEGPSILRIQQVVRGDSAAYFCASSPRLTPTREQYFGPGTRLTVT.

V and J are TRBV6-6 and TRBJ1-5; D perhaps matches TRBD1 (5 bases). The V gene lost 4 bases and the J gene lost 6 bases, with 13 bases spanning the gap. Germline values: CDR1 MNHNY, CDR2 SVGAGI (reference sequence). The CDR3 runs to 14 residues. The CDR3 region is CASSSVAGLQPQHF. As DNA, the CDR3 is TGTGCCAGCAGTTCAGTGGCAGGGCTTCAGCCCCAGCATTTT.

V gene TRBV28 combines with J gene TRBJ1-2; possibly TRBD1 for D (6 bases). CDR1 MDHEN and CDR2 SYDVKM come from the germline V gene. The ends were cut back, 8 bases at V and 8 bases at J, with 15 bases in the middle. This CDR3 is 12 amino acids long. The CDR3 sequence: CASWGGGSGYTF. The DNA of the CDR3 is TGTGCCAGCTGGGGTGGGGGCTCGGGCTACACCTTC.

V gene TRBV7-9 combines with J gene TRBJ2-7; D possibly corresponds to TRBD1 (6 bases). The V and J ends lost 4 bases and 9 bases respectively, with 13 bases between them. Germline-derived CDR1 and CDR2 are SEHNR and FQNEAQ (reference sequence). This CDR3 comprises 12 residues. As DNA, the CDR3 is TGTGCCAGCAGCTCTCGGGACATTCTGCAGTACTTC. Encoded protein: CASSSRDILQYF. Filled out from reference TRBV7-9 and TRBJ2-7, the complete variable domain reads DTGVSQNPRHKITKRGQNVTFRCDPISEHNRLYWYRQTLGQGPEFLTYFQNEAQLEKSRLLSDRFSAERPKGSFSTLEIQRTEQGDSAMYLCASSSRDILQYFGPGTRLTVT.

J is TRBJ2-3 and V is TRBV27, with 13 nucleotides matching TRBD2. V shed 5 bases, J shed 5 bases, and the junction held 7 bases outside the gene matches. The CDR3 is 16 amino acids. Germline CDR1 reads MNHEY; CDR2 reads SMNVEV (reference sequence). The CDR3 loop is CASSGLAGARLDTQYF. CDR3 bases: TGTGCCAGCAGTGGACTAGCGGGGGCCAGGCTAGATACGCAGTATTTT.

The V call is TRBV7-6, the J call TRBJ2-5, with 9 bases lining up with TRBD1. The V and J ends lost 1 base and 2 bases, in that order; junction bases with no gene match: 5. The germline gives CDR1 SGHVS, CDR2 FNYEAQ. This CDR3 is built from 16 residues. CDR3 region: CASSLVTGGAQETQYF. In nucleotides, the CDR3 is TGTGCCAGCAGCTTAGTCACAGGGGGCGCACAAGAGACCCAGTACTTC.

This clone is a singleton in its sample. The chain recombines TRBV28 with TRBJ2-7, with D possibly TRBD1 on 6 matching bases. The V and J ends lost 0 bases and 2 bases respectively, with 8 bases between them. Germline lookup yields CDR1 MDHEN and CDR2 SYDVKM. CDR3 size: 14 residues. CDR3 nucleotides: TGTGCCAGCAGTTTATGGGCAGGGGCCTACGAGCAGTACTTC. Its protein is CASSLWAGAYEQYF. Variable domain in full (rest from reference TRBV28 and TRBJ2-7): DVKVTQSSRYLVKRTGEKVFLECVQDMDHENMFWYRQDPGLGLRLIYFSYDVKMKEKGDIPEGYSVSREKKERFSLILESASTNQTSMYLCASSLWAGAYEQYFGPGTRLTVT.

CDR3 residues: CASSIGRQGSQYF. DNA for the CDR3: TGTGCCAGCAGTATCGGCAGACAGGGGTCGCAGTATTTT. V and J are TRBV28 and TRBJ2-3, with 8 bases matching TRBD1. CDR1 is MDHEN, CDR2 SYDVKM, per germline. Trimming cost V 5 bases and J 10 bases; bases outside gene matches: 8. The CDR3 extends over 13 amino acids.

The chain recombines TRBV4-1 with TRBJ2-3, with TRBD2 matching over 10 bases. Germline lookup yields CDR1 MGHRA and CDR2 YSYEKL. CDR3 length: 16 residues. V shed 3 bases and J 2 bases; nucleotides not matched to a gene: 5. The CDR3 DNA reads TGCGCCAGCAGCCACCTCCTAGCGGGAGCCACAGATACGCAGTATTTT. This sequence encodes CASSHLLAGATDTQYF.

This clone was seen a single time. The V call is TRBV5-4, the J call TRBJ2-7; D might be TRBD1 (6 bases). The CDR3 spans 12 residues. Germline CDR1 reads SGHNT; CDR2 reads YYREEE (reference sequence). With 5 bases removed from V and 7 bases from J, the gap between germline ends came to 13 bases. The CDR3 spells CASSLTGYEQYF. The CDR3 DNA reads TGTGCCAGCAGTCTTACAGGGTATGAGCAGTACTTC.

This rearrangement joins TRBV24-1 to TRBJ2-1, with 9 nucleotides matching TRBD1. CDR3 size: 15 residues. Trimming took 6 bases from V and 8 from J; bases not matched to a gene: 10. Germline loops: CDR1 KGHDR, CDR2 SFDVKD. CDR3: CATSPQGQGRDEQFF. As DNA, the CDR3 is TGTGCCACCAGTCCCCAAGGACAGGGGCGCGATGAGCAGTTCTTC.